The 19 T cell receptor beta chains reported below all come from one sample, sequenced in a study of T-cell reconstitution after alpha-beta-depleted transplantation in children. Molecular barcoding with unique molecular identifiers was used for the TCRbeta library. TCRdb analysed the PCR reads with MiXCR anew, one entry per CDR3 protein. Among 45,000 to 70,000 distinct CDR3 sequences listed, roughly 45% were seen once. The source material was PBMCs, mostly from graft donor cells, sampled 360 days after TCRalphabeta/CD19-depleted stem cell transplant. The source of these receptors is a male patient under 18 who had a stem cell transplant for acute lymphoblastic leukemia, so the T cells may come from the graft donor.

CDR3 amino acids: CSAGRAGVLDEQFF. As DNA, the CDR3 is TGCAGCGCCGGGCGAGCGGGGGTTCTCGATGAGCAGTTCTTC. The chain couples TRBV29-1 to TRBJ2-1, with 8 nucleotides matching TRBD2. The germline gives CDR1 SQVTM, CDR2 ANQGSEA. CDR3 size: 14 residues. V shed 7 bases and J 8 bases; nucleotides not matched to a gene: 13.

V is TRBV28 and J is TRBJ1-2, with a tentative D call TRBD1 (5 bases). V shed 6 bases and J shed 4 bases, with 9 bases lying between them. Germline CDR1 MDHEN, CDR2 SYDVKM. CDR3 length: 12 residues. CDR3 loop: CASSQGGYGYTF. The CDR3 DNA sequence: TGTGCCAGCAGCCAGGGTGGCTATGGCTACACCTTC.

The CDR3 DNA sequence: TGTGCCAGCAGCTTGGCTGCGGGACTAGCGAAATCTTACAATGAGCAGTTCTTC. Translated: CASSLAAGLAKSYNEQFF. The chain couples TRBV7-3 to TRBJ2-1, with TRBD2 matching 10 bases. CDR1 SGHTA and CDR2 FQGTGA come from the germline V gene. Trimming took 3 bases from V and 4 from J; bases not matched to a gene: 12. The CDR3 has 18 amino acids.

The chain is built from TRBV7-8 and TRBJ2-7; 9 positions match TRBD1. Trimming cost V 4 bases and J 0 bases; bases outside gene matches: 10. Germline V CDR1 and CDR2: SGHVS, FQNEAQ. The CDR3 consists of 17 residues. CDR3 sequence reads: CASSWNSDRGFSYEQYF. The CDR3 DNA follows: TGTGCCAGCAGCTGGAATAGCGACAGGGGGTTCTCCTACGAGCAGTACTTC.

CDR3 region: CASSVSETQTQYF. The CDR3 DNA is TGTGCCAGCAGCGTAAGCGAGACGCAGACCCAGTACTTC. The rearrangement joins TRBV9 to TRBJ2-5, with D unresolved. This CDR3 spans 13 amino acids. CDR1 and CDR2 (germline): SGDLS, YYNGEE. V lost 1 base, J lost 6 bases, and 10 bases lay in between.

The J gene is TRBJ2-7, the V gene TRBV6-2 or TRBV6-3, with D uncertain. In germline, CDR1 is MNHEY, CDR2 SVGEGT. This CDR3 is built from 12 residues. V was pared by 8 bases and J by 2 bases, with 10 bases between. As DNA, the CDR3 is TGTGCCAGCTCCGAGAGAACCTACGAGCAGTACTTC. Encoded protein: CASSERTYEQYF.

Written as DNA, the CDR3 is TGTGCCAGCAGCATGACTAACTACGAGCAGTACTTC. Translation gives CASSMTNYEQYF. J is TRBJ2-7 and V is TRBV13; D perhaps matches TRBD2 (5 bases). The CDR3 is made up of 12 amino acids. Germline values: CDR1 PRHDT, CDR2 FYEKMQ (reference sequence). V lost 5 bases to trimming and J lost 3 bases, with 8 bases between them.

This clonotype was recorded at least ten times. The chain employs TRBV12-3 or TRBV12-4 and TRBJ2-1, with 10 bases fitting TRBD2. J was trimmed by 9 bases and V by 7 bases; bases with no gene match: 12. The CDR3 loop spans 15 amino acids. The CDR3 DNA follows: TGTGCCAGCACCCTGCTAGCGGGAGCGGCAGGTGAGCAGTTCTTC. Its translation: CASTLLAGAAGEQFF.

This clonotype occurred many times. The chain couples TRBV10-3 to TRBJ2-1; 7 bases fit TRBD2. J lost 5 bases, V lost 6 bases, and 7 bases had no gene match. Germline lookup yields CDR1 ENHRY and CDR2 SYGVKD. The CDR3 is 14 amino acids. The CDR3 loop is CAIRLAGENNEQFF. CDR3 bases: TGTGCCATCAGGTTAGCGGGCGAGAACAATGAGCAGTTCTTC.

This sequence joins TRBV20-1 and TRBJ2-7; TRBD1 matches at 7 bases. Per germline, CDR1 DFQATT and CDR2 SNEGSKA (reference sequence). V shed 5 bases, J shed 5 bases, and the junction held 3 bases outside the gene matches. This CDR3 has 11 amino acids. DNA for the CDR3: TGCAGTGCTTTACAGGGGAACGAGCAGTACTTC. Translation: CSALQGNEQYF.

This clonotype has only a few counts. The CDR3 sequence is CASSPSGGGNTGELFF. The CDR3 DNA reads TGTGCCAGCAGCCCTAGCGGGGGGGGGAACACCGGGGAGCTGTTTTTT. This rearrangement joins TRBV12-3 or TRBV12-4 to TRBJ2-2; 12 bases are shared with TRBD2. There are 16 residues in the CDR3. Trimming at V came to 6 bases and at J to 1 base, leaving 3 bases not matched to a gene.

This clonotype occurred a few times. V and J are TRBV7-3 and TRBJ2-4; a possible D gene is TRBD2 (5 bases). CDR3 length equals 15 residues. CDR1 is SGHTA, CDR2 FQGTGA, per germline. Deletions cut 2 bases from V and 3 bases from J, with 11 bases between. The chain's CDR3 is CASSLGGSGKNIQYF. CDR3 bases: TGTGCCAGCAGCTTAGGAGGTTCGGGCAAAAACATTCAGTACTTC.

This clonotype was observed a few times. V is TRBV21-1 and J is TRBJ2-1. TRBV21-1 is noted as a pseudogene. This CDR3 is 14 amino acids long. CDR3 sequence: CASLNFRGRDEQFF. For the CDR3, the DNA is TGTGCCAGCTTAAACTTTCGGGGTCGGGATGAGCAGTTCTTC.

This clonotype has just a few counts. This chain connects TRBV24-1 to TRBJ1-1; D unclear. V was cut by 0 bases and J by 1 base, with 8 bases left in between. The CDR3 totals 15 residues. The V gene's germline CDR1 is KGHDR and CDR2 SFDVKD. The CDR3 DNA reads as TGTGCCACCAGTGATTTGCCTCAGGAGAACACTGAAGCTTTCTTT. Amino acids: CATSDLPQENTEAFF.

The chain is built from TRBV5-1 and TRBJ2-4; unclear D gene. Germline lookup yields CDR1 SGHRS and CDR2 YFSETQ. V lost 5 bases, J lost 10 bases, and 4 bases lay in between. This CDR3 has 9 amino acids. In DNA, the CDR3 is TGCGCCAGCAGTGGTATTCAGTACTTC. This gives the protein CASSGIQYF.

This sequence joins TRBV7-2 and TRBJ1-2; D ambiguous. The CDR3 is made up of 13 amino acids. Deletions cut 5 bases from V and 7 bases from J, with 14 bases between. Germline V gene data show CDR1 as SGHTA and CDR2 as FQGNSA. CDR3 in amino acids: CASSEDPGRGYTF. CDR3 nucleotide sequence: TGTGCCAGCAGCGAAGACCCGGGTCGTGGCTACACCTTC.

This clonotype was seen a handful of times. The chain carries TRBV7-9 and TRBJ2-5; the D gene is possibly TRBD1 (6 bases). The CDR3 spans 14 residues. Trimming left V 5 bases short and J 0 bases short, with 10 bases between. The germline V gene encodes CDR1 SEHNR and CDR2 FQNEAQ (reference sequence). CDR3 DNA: TGTGCCAGCAGCGAAGACAGGCACCAAGAGACCCAGTACTTC. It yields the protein CASSEDRHQETQYF.

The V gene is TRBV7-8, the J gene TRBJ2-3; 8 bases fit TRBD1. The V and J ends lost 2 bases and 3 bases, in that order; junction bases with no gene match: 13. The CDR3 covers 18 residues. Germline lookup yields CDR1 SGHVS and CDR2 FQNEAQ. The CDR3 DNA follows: TGTGCCAGCAGCTTACGACTCATGACAGGGGTGGATACAGATACGCAGTATTTT. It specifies CASSLRLMTGVDTDTQYF. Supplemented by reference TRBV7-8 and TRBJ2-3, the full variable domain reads GAGVSQSPRYKVAKRGQDVALRCDPISGHVSLFWYQQALGQGPEFLTYFQNEAQLDKSGLPSDRFFAERPEGSVSTLKIQRTQQEDSAVYLCASSLRLMTGVDTDTQYFGPGTRLTVL.

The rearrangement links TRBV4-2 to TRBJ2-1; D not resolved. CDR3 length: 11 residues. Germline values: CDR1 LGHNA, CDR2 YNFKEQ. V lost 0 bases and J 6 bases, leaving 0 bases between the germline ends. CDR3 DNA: TGTGCCAGCAGCCAAGACAATGAGCAGTTCTTC. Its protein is CASSQDNEQFF.